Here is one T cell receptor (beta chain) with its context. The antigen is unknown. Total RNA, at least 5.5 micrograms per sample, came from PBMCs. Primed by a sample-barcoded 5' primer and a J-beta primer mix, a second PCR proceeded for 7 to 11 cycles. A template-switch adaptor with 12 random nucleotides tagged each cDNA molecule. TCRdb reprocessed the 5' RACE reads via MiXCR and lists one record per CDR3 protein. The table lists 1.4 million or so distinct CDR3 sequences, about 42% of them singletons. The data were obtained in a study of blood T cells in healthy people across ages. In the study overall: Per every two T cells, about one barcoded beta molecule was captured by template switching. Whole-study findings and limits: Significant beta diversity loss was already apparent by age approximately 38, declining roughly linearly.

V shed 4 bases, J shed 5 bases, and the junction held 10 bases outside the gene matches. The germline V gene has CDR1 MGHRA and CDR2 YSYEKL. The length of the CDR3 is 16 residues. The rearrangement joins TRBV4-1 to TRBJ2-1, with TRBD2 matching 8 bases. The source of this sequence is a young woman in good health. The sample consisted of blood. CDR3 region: CASSLIPSGYNNEQFF. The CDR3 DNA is TGCGCCAGCAGCCTAATACCTAGCGGGTACAACAATGAGCAGTTCTTC.